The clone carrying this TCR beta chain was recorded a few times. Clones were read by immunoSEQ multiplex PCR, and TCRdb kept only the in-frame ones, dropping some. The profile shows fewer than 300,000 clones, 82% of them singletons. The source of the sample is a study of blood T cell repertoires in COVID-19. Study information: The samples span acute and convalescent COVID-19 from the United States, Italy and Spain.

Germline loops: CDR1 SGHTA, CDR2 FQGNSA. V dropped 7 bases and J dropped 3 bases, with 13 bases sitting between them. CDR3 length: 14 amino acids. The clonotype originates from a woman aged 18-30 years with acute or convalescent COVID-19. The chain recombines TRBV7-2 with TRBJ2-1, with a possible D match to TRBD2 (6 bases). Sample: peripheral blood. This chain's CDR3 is CASKYGGVYNEQFF. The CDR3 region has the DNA TGTGCCAGCAAGTACGGCGGGGTCTACAATGAGCAGTTCTTC.